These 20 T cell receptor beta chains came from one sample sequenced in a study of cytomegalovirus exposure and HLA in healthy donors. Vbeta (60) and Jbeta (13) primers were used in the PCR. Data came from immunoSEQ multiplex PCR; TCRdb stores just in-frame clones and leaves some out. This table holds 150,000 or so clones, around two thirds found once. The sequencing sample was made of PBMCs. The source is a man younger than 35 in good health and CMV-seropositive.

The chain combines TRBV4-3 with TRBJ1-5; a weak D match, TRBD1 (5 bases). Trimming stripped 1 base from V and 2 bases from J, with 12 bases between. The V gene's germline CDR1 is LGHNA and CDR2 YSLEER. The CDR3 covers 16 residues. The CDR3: CASSQGLGGGNQPQHF. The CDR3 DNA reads TGCGCCAGCAGCCAAGGCCTGGGGGGGGGCAATCAGCCCCAGCATTTT.

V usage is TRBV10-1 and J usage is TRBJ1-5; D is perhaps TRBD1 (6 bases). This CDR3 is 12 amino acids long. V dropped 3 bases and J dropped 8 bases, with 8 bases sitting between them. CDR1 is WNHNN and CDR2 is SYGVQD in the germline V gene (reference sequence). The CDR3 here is CASSEGGEPQHF. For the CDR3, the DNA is TGCGCCAGCAGTGAAGGGGGAGAGCCCCAGCATTTT.

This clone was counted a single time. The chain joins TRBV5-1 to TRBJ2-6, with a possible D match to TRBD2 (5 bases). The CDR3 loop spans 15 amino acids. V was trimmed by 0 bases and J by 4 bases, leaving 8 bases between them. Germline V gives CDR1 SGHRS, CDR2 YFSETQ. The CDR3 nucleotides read TGCGCCAGCAGCTTGGTAGGGAGAGGGGCCAACGTCCTGACTTTC. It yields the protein CASSLVGRGANVLTF.

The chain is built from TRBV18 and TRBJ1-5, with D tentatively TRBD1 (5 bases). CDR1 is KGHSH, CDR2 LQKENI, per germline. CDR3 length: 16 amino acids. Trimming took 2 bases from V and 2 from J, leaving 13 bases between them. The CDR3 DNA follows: TGTGCCAGCTCACCAGCCGGGGGGGTCGGCAATCAGCCCCAGCATTTT. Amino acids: CASSPAGGVGNQPQHF.

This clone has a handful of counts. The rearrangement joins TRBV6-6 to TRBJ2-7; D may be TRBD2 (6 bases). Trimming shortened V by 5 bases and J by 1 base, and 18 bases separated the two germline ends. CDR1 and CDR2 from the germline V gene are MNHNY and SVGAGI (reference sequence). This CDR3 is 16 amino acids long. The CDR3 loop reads CASSGGTGTASYEQYF. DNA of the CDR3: TGTGCCAGCAGTGGGGGGACCGGGACGGCTTCCTACGAGCAGTACTTC.

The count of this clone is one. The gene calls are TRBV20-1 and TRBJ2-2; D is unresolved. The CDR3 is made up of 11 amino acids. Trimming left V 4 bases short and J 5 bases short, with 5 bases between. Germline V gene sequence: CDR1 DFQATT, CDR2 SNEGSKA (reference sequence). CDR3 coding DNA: TGCAGTGCTAAAACTACCGGGGAGCTGTTTTTT. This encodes CSAKTTGELFF.

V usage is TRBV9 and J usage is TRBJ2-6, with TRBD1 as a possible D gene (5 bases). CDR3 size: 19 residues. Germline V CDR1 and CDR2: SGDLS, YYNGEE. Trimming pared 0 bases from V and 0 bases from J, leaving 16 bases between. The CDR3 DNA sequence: TGTGCCAGCAGCGTAGTGGGCAGGGTTGGGAACTCTGGGGCCAACGTCCTGACTTTC. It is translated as CASSVVGRVGNSGANVLTF.

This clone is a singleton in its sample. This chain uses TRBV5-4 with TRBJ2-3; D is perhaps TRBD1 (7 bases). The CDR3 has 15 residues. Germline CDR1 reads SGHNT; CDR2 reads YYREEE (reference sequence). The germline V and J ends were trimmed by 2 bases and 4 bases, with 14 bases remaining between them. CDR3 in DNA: TGTGCCAGCAGCTTCCAGACAGGGAGGTCAGATACGCAGTATTTT. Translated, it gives CASSFQTGRSDTQYF.

CDR3 protein: CASSRSVGPEAFF. The CDR3 DNA reads as TGTGCCAGCTCACGATCGGTGGGCCCCGAAGCTTTCTTT. The chain employs TRBV18 and TRBJ1-1; D ambiguous. Germline CDR1 and CDR2: KGHSH and LQKENI. This CDR3 is 13 amino acids long. The germline V and J ends were trimmed by 4 bases and 8 bases, with 14 bases remaining between them.

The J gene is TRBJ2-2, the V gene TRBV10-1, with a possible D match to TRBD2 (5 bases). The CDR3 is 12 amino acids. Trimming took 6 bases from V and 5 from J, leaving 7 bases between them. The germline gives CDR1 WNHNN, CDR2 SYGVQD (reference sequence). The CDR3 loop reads CASSRGTGELFF. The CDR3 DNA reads TGCGCCAGCAGCCGGGGAACCGGGGAGCTGTTTTTT.

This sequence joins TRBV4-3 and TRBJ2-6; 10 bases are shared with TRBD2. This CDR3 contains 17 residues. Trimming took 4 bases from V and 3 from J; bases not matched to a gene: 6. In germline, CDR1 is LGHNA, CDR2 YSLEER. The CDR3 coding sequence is TGCGCCAGCAGCCTCGCGATAGCGGGAGGTGGGGCCAACGTCCTGACTTTC. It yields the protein CASSLAIAGGGANVLTF.

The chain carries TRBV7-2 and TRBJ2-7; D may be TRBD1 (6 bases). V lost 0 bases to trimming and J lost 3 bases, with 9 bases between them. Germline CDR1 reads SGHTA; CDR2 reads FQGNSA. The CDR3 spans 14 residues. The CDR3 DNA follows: TGTGCCAGCAGCTTAGCGTCACAGGGCTACGAGCAGTACTTC. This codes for CASSLASQGYEQYF.

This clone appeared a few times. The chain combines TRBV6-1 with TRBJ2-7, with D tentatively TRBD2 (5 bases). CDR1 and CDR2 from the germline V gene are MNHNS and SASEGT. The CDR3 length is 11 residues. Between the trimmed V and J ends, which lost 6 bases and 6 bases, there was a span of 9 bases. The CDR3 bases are TGTGCCAGCAGCCGCGGGCGCGAGCAGTACTTC. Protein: CASSRGREQYF.

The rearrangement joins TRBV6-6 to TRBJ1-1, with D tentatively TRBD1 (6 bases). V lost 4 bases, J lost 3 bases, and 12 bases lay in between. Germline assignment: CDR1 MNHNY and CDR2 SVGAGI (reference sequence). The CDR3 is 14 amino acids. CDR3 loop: CASSSKQGHTEAFF. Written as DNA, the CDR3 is TGTGCCAGCAGTTCAAAACAGGGACACACTGAAGCTTTCTTT.

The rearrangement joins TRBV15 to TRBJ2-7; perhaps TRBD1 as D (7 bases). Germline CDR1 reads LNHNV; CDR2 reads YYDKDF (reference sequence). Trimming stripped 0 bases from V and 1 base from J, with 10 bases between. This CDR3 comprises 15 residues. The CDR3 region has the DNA TGTGCCACCAGCAGAGATGCGGGACAGTCCTACGAGCAGTACTTC. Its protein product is CATSRDAGQSYEQYF. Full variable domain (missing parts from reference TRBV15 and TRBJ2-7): DAMVIQNPRYQVTQFGKPVTLSCSQTLNHNVMYWYQQKSSQAPKLLFHYYDKDFNNEADTPDNFQSRRPNTSFCFLDIRSPGLGDTAMYLCATSRDAGQSYEQYFGPGTRLTVT.

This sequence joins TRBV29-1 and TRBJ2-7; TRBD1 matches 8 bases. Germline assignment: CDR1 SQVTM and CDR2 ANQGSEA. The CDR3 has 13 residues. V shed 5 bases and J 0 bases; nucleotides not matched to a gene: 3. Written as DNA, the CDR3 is TGCAGCGTTACGGGACAGGCCTCCTACGAGCAGTACTTC. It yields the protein CSVTGQASYEQYF.

The CDR3 here is CASSPPPGSEGETQYF. The CDR3 bases are TGTGCCAGCAGTCCCCCCCCAGGTTCGGAGGGAGAGACCCAGTACTTC. The genes are TRBV28 and TRBJ2-5; possible D gene TRBD2, 6 bases. Trimming left V 5 bases short and J 4 bases short, with 20 bases between. Germline values: CDR1 MDHEN, CDR2 SYDVKM. The CDR3 consists of 16 residues.

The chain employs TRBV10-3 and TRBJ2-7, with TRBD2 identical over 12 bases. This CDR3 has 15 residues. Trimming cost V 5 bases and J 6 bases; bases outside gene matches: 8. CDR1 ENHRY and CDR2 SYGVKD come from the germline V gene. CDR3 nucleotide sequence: TGTGCCATCAGTAAGGGACTAGCGGGTCCGGGCGAGCAGTACTTC. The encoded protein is CAISKGLAGPGEQYF.

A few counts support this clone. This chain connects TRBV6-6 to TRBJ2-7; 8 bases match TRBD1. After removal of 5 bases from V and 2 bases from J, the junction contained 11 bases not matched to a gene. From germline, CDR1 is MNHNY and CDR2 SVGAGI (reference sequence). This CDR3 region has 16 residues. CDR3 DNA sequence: TGTGCCAGCAGTCAACATGGACAGGGAGAGACCTACGAGCAGTACTTC. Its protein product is CASSQHGQGETYEQYF.

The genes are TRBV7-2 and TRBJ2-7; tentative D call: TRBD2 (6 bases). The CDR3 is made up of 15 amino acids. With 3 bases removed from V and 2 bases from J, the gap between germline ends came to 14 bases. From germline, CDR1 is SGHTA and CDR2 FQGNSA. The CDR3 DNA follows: TGTGCCAGCAGCTTGTCGGGACTGAGTACCTACGAGCAGTACTTC. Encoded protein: CASSLSGLSTYEQYF. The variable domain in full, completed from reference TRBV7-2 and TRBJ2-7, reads GAGVSQSPSNKVTEKGKDVELRCDPISGHTALYWYRQSLGQGLEFLIYFQGNSAPDKSGLPSDRFSAERTGGSVSTLTIQRTQQEDSAVYLCASSLSGLSTYEQYFGPGTRLTVT.